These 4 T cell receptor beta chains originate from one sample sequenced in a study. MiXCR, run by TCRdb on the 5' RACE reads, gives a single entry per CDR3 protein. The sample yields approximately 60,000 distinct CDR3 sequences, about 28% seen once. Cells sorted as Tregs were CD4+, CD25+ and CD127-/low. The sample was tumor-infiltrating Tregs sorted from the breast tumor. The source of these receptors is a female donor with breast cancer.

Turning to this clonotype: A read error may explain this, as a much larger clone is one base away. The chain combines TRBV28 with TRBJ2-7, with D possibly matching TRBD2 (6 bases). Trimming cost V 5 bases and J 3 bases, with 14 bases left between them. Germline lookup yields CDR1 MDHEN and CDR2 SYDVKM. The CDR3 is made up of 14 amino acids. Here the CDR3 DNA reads TGTGCCAGCAGTGTTGTGCTAGCGAGCTACGAGCAGTACTTC. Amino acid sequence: CASSVVLASYEQYF.

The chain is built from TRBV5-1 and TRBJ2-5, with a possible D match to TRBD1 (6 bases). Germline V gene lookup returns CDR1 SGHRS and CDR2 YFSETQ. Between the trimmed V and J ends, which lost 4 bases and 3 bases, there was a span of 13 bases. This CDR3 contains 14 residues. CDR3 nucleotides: TGCGCCAGCAGCACTCAACAGGGTGAAGAGACCCAGTACTTC. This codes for CASSTQQGEETQYF. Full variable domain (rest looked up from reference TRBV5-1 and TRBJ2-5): KAGVTQTPRYLIKTRGQQVTLSCSPISGHRSVSWYQQTPGQGLQFLFEYFSETQRNKGNFPGRFSGRQFSNSRSEMNVSTLELGDSALYLCASSTQQGEETQYFGPGTRLLVL.

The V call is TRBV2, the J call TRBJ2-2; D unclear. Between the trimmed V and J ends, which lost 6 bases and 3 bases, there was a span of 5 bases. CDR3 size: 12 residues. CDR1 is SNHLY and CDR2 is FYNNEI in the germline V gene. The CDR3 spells CASSRDTGELFF. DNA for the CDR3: TGTGCCAGCAGCCGGGACACCGGGGAGCTGTTTTTT.

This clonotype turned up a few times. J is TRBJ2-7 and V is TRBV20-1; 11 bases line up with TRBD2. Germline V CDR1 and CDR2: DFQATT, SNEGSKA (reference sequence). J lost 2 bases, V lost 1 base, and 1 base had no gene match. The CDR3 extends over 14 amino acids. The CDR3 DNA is TGCAGTGCTAGAGTAGCGGGAGGGGCCTACGAGCAGTACTTC. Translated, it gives CSARVAGGAYEQYF.